Given below is one T cell receptor (beta chain) in context. Its target is not known. These data are taken from a study of cytomegalovirus exposure and HLA in healthy donors. Turning to the study itself: The 110 or so validation repertoires used the same platform as the 650 to 850 first-cohort repertoires, a later analysis reported. Findings and limits, study-wide: A classifier reportedly called cytomegalovirus status with high sensitivity and specificity. Subsequent analysis showed first-cohort TCR clusters tending to co-occur in 120 or so validation repertoires. According to the study, 180 or so TCR beta chains were cytomegalovirus-associated.

Using immunoSEQ multiplex PCR, the repertoire was profiled, and TCRdb retains in-frame clones only, with some absent. The sample lists under 85,000 clones; about 92% were seen once. The receptor was isolated from a young man in good health and CMV-seropositive. Material for sequencing was PBMCs.

CDR3 amino acids: CSPGTLYNPCSYNEQFF. The CDR3 DNA reads as TGCAGCCCGGGAACCCTCTACAACCCATGCTCCTACAATGAGCAGTTCTTC. This chain links TRBV29-1 with TRBJ2-1; D might be TRBD2 (5 bases). Trimming took 8 bases from V and 0 from J, leaving 23 bases between them. The CDR3 extends over 17 amino acids. Germline values: CDR1 SQVTM, CDR2 ANQGSEA.